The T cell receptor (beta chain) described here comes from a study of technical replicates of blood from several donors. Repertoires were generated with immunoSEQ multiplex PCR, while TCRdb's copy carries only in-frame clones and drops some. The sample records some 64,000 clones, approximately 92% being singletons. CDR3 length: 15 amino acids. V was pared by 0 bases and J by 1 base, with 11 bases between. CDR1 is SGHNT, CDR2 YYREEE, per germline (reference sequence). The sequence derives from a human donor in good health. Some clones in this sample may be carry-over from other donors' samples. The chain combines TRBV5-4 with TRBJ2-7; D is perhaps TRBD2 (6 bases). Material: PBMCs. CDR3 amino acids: CASSLVAGISYEQYF. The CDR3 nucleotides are TGTGCCAGCAGCTTGGTCGCGGGAATTTCCTACGAGCAGTACTTC.